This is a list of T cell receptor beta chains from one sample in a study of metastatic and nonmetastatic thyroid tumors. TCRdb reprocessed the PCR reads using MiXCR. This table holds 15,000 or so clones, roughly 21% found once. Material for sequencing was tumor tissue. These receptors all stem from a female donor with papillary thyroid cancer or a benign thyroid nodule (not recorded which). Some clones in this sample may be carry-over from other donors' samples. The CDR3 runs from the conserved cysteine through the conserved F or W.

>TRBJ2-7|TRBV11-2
CASSFVSGGEEQYF
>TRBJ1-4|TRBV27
CASSPWTGRREKLFF
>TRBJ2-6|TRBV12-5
CASGLDWELSGANVLTF
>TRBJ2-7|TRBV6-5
CASSYHGQGSSYEQYF
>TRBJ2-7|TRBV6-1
CASSWDVEIYEQYF
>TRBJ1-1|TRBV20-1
CSARVGGFNTEAFF
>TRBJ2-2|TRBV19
CATDWDTGELFF
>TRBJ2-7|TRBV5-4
CASSHGTDDYEQYF
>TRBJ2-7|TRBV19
CASSLGTAGGRGEQYF
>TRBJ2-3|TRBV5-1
CASSLGTPSTDTQYF
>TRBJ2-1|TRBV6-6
CASSYSRQFHEQFF
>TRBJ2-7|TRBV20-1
CSASHPVRRSSYEQYF
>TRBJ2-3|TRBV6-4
CASSDGLATDTQYF
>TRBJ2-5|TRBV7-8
CASSSLAGRETQYF
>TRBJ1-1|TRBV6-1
CALIDTRNTEAFF
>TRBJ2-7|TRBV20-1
CSASRAGPYEQYF
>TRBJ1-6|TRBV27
CASSETSYNSPLHF
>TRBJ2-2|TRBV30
CAWSSGIGNTGELFF
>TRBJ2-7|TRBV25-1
CASSTRTGREQYF
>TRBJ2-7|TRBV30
CAWSTGGGGYEQYF
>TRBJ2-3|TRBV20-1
CSASPGTGSTDTQYF
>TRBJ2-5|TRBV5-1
CASSLSGTGGETKYF
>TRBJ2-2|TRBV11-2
CASSLEPSGTGELFF
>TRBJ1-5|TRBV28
CASSFPGHSNQPQHF
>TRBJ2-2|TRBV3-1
CASSRASVNTVELFF
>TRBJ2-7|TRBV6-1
CASNQAARRDYEQYF
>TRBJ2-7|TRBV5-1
CASSDLAEGWYEQYF
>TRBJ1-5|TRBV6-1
CASSEARAGRNQPQHF
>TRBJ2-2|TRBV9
CASSDREYAGEINTGELFF
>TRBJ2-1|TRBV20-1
CSAPRKAGQPWDGQFF
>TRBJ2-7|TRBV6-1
CASISGTAPSYEQYF
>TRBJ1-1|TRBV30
CAWIVEGLWTTEAFF
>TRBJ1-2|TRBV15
CATSRDSGERGYTF
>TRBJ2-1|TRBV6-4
CASSDFPGGEQFF
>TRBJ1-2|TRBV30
CAWSVLERGGYTF
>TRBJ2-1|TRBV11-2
CASSLDGREGYNEQFF
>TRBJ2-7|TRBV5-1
CASSPRFDYEQYF
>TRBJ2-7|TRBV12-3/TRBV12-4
CASSLRRREQYF
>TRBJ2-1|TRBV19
CASSISSGRNEQFF
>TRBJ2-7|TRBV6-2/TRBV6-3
CASSYTVGELYF
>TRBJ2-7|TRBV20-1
CSARSPRDPYEQYF
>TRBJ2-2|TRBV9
CASSSFTGELFF
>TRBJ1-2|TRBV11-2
CASSLVADSSYGYTF
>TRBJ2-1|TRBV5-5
CASSSDSHSTSEQFF
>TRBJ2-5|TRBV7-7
CASSSGLAETQYF
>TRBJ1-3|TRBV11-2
CASSLSFGRYGNTIYF
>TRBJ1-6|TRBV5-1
CASSNGLDSPLHF
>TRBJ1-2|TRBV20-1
CSARGPTGNDGYTF